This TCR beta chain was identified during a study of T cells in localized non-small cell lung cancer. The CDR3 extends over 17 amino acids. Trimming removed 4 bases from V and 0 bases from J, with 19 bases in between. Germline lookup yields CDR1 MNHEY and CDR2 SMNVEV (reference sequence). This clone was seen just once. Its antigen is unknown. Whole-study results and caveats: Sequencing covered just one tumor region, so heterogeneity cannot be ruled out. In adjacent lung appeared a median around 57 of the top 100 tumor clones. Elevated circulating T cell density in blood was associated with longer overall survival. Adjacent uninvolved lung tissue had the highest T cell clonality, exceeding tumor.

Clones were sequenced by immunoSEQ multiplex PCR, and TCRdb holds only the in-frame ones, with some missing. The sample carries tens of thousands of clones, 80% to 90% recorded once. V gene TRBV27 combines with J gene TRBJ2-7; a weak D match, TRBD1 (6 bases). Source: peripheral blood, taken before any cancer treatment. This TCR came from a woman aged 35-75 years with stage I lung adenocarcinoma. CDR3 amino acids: CASSSTRQVLSSYEQYF. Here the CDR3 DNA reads TGTGCCAGCAGTTCCACCCGACAGGTACTAAGCTCCTACGAGCAGTACTTC.